Listed here is a single T cell receptor (beta chain). What it binds is not known. Losses at the gene ends were 4 bases for V and 5 bases for J; bases not matched to a gene: 13. Germline V lookup: CDR1 SQVTM, CDR2 ANQGSEA. This CDR3 has 15 residues. The data were obtained in a study of tumor-infiltrating lymphocytes in localized non-small cell lung cancer. Study details: Several tumor histologies, both smoking statuses, and some post-neoadjuvant chemotherapy samples were included. General observations from the study: Tumor T-cell fraction was not associated with recurrence-free survival. TCR sequencing covered a subset of patients with enough tissue.

Method: immunoSEQ multiplex PCR; TCRdb's copy keeps in-frame clones and lacks some. Among some 15,000 clones listed, roughly 73% were seen once. The sample taken for sequencing was lung tumor tissue. The rearrangement links TRBV29-1 to TRBJ2-5, with 7 bases identical to TRBD2. The clonotype was recovered from a human donor with non-small cell lung cancer. The CDR3: CSVVRAGEESETQYF. CDR3 coding DNA: TGCAGCGTTGTAAGGGCGGGAGAGGAATCGGAGACCCAGTACTTC.